The sequence of this T cell receptor (beta chain) was determined in a study of long-term antiretroviral therapy in people with HIV. Points from the study as a whole: Controls had broader CDR3 length ranges than HIV repertoires did. Although diversity increased after ART, it remained lower than in transplant donor controls.

immunoSEQ v3.0 was run at survey level. Target depth was roughly 40,000-50,000 T-cell genomes per sample. Sequencing was performed with immunoSEQ multiplex PCR; in TCRdb, only in-frame clones are kept and a portion is missing. Found here are tens of thousands of clones, around 90% of them singletons; the top ten hold around 3.3%. All donors provided no fewer than one pre-ART and no fewer than two post-ART PBMC samples. From germline, CDR1 is SGHVS and CDR2 FNYEAQ. The length of the CDR3 is 14 residues. V was clipped by 5 bases and J by 3 bases, with 14 bases between them. To note about this clone: Its antigen is not identified.

The specimen comprised unsorted PBMCs, sampled 1.8 years after starting antiretroviral therapy. The origin of this receptor is a woman younger than 35 with HIV. This chain links TRBV7-6 with TRBJ2-7; D ambiguous. In DNA, the CDR3 is TGTGCCAGCAGCCCCGGGTCATACGGCTACGAGCAGTACTTC. It encodes CASSPGSYGYEQYF.